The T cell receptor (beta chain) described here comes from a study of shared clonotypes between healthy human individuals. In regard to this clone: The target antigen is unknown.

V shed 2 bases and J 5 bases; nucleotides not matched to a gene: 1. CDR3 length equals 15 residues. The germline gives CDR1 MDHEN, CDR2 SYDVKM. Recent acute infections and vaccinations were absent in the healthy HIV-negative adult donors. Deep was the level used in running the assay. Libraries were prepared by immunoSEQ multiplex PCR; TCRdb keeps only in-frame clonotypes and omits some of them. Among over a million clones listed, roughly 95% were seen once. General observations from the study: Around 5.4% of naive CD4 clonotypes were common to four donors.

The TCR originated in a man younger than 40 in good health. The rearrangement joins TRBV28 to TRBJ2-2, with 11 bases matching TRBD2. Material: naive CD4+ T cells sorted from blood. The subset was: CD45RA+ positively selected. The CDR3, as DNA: TGTGCCAGCAGTTTAGCTAGCGGGAGGACCGGGGAGCTGTTTTTT. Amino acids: CASSLASGRTGELFF.